Detailed here is one T cell receptor (beta chain). What this receptor recognizes is not known. Base qualities are missing; no much larger clone stands one base away. Amplification of TCR beta CDR3 regions was carried out from RNA transcripts. A first-round RT-PCR of the TCR CDR3 used the HTBI primer set with the Qiagen OneStep RT-PCR kit. Libraries were constructed in a second round of multiplex PCR, after which size selection and purification were carried out. Libraries were sequenced paired-end with 100 bp reads on an Illumina HiSeq2000. In the paper's pipeline: SOAPnuke was used to process the raw data, throwing out any read that contained adapters or uncalled bases, had a mean Phred below 15, or lacked an exact constant-primer or identifier match. COPE v1.2.5 was used to merge high-quality paired reads, and clonotypes were defined as unique nucleotide sequences. MiTCR v1.1 was used to align clonotypes to the IMGT TRBV, TRBD and TRBJ reference segments. The analysis was restricted to V-J combinations with a frequency above 0.0001, which together covered roughly 99% of the repertoires. A TCS score was defined as the ratio of F50 (clonal expansion) to E x V (chaos), with BLOSUM62-based TCRdist applied between CDR3 peptides within each V-J. Welch's t-statistics and random forest reduced approximately 520 V-J features to roughly 13, which were used in a naive Bayes classifier (R e1071). The similarity between thyroid and blood repertoires was quantified using the Morisita-Horn index. TCRdb reprocessing: public reads trimmed at Q25 with fastp, clones called with MiXCR, in-frame beta chains kept. All rows with the same CDR3 protein become a single entry with the most common DNA and genes. TCRdb, not the original authors, processed these V and J calls. For this sample there are 530,000 or so distinct CDR3 sequences; around 45% appear just once. The top ten clonotypes cover about 8% of the sample.

Graves' hyperthyroidism was defined as stable when no progression to ophthalmopathy occurred over 18 months of follow-up. Hyperthyroidism patients were aged 18 to 65 years and newly diagnosed, with disease duration of less than 2 months. Exclusion was applied to patients with uncontrolled infections, other autoimmune diseases, pregnancy or lactation. Diagnoses relied on clinical symptoms, serum thyroxine and TRAb, thyroid ultrasound and orbital computed tomography. Total RNA was extracted with Trizol reagent, and quality was checked on an Agilent 2100 Bioanalyzer. The record originates from a study of T cells in Graves' hyperthyroidism and ophthalmopathy (dated by TCRdb to about 2019). Turning to the overall study: To identify distinguishing TCR V-J signatures, a discovery cohort of some 99 patients was used, comprising some 45 with Graves' ophthalmopathy and under 60 with stable Graves' hyperthyroidism. Prospective prediction of ophthalmopathy was tested in an independent validation cohort consisting of some 20 hyperthyroidism patients and more than 15 patients who later progressed to ophthalmopathy. The roughly 91 discovery patients were randomly split 7:3 into training and test sets. Thyroid tissue and blood T-cell repertoires from six Graves' hyperthyroidism patients were also compared in the study. Following sampling, methimazole starting at 30 mg daily was given to hyperthyroidism patients, and high-dose intravenous methylprednisolone was given to ophthalmopathy patients. According to the paper, TCR Vbeta CDR3 sequencing was carried out on 120 to 150 peripheral blood samples, which came from more than 40 ophthalmopathy, 80 or so hyperthyroidism and around 17 progressor patients. Study-level results and caveats: No statistical method was used to fix the sample size in advance, and group allocation was not hidden from the investigators. A 13 V-J signature model separated ophthalmopathy from stable hyperthyroidism, with roughly 88% sensitivity and 81.08% specificity in cross-validation and 80%/75% in testing. In validation, the model predicted progression to ophthalmopathy with approximately 69% sensitivity and about 72% specificity, a median of about 6 months before onset. Blood samples also contained most of the expanded thyroid clonotypes (frequency above 0.001), which suggests that blood repertoires may reflect thyroid immune responses.

For CDR1 and CDR2, the germline V gene lists SGHRS and YFSETQ. The cysteine opens and the phenylalanine closes a CDR3 of 12 amino acids. Just CDR3 DNA is preserved here, 36 bases in frame from base 1. The germline ends are 9 bases apart after V is trimmed by 5 bases and J by 7 bases. The sequence links TRBV5-1 to TRBJ2-2; perhaps TRBD1 is the D gene, with 5 bases matching. The specimen was peripheral blood or thyroid tissue (not recorded which). The receptor comes from a woman in her late teens or twenties with Graves' hyperthyroidism. The nucleotide sequence is TGCGCCAGCAGAGGGGCCGTCGGGGAGCTGTTTTTT. This gives the protein CASRGAVGELFF.